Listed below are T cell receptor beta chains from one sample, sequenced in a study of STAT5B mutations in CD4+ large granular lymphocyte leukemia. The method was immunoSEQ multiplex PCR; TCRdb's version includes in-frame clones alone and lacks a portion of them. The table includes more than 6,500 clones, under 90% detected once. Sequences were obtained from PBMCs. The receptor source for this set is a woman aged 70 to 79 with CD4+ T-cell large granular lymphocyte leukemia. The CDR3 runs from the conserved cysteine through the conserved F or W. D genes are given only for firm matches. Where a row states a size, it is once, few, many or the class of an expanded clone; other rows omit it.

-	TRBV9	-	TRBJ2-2	TGTGCCAGCAGCGTTAAGGGGGGAACCGGGGAGCTGTTTTTT	CASSVKGGTGELFF
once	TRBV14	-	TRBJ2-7	TGTGCCAGCAGCCAAGACGGGGGTAACGAGCAGTACTTC	CASSQDGGNEQYF
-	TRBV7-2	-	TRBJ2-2	TGTGCCAGCAGCTCCTGGGTTAGCAGGAACACCGGGGAGCTGTTTTTT	CASSSWVSRNTGELFF
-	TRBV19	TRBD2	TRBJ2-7	TGTGCCAGTAGTATAGCTGGCGGGGGGGGCCACAACGAGCAGTACTTC	CASSIAGGGGHNEQYF
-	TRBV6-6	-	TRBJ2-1	TGTGCCAGCCAGATAGCCCGCTCCTACAATGAGCAGTTCTTC	CASQIARSYNEQFF
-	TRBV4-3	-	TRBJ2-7	TGCGCCAGCAGCCAAGGAGGGATCAACAGCGAGCAGTACTTC	CASSQGGINSEQYF
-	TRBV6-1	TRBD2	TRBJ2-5	TGTGCCAGCAGCGGGGAGGGCGTCAGTGGAGAGACCCAGTACTTC	CASSGEGVSGETQYF
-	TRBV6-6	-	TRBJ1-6	TGTGCCAGCAGTTACTCGATCAGGGATAATTCACCCCTCCACTTT	CASSYSIRDNSPLHF
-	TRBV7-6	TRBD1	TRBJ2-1	TGTGCCAGCAGCCCCACAGGGGGATTCTACAATGAGCAGTTCTTC	CASSPTGGFYNEQFF
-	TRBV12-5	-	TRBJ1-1	TGTGCTAGTGGTTTGGTATTGGGGGCCCACACTGAAGCTTTCTTT	CASGLVLGAHTEAFF
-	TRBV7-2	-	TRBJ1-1	TGTGCCAGCAGCTTAAATACGGGACCTACGAACACTGAAGCTTTCTTT	CASSLNTGPTNTEAFF
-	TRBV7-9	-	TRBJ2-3	TGTGCCAGCAGCTCGGGACAAAATACGCAGTATTTT	CASSSGQNTQYF
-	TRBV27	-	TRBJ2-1	TGTGCCAGCAAGTTTTCAGCGGGTACCTACAATGAGCAGTTCTTC	CASKFSAGTYNEQFF
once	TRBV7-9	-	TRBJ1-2	TGTGCCAGCAGCTTAGAGGCGGGGGGCAGTGGCTACACCTTC	CASSLEAGGSGYTF
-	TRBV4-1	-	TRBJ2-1	TGCGCCAGCAGCTACGGGACATTGGCCTACAATGAGCAGTTCTTC	CASSYGTLAYNEQFF
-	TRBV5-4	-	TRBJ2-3	TGTGCCAGCAGCCGCGGGGGCTCGGGTGGGTCGGATACGCAGTATTTT	CASSRGGSGGSDTQYF